A selection of T cell receptor beta chains follows, all from one sample in a study of blood T cell repertoires in COVID-19. The protocol was immunoSEQ multiplex PCR, while the TCRdb copy is restricted to in-frame clones and leaves out a portion. The data show roughly 150,000 clones, roughly 84% seen once. Sequencing was done on a sample of peripheral blood. Receptor source: a woman aged 45-65 years with acute or convalescent COVID-19. The CDR3 runs from the conserved cysteine through the conserved F or W. The order of the fields is V gene, J gene, D gene, clone size, CDR3 protein, CDR3 DNA. The D gene is left open where the match is weak. Some rows have no size entry. The others give once, few or many, or a class for an expanded clone.

>TRBV2|TRBJ1-1|TRBD1|few
CANRQGPKNTEAFF
TGTGCCAATCGACAGGGGCCTAAGAACACTGAAGCTTTCTTT
>TRBV3-1/TRBV3-2|TRBJ2-5|TRBD2|-
CASSQTSGGAEETQYF
TGTGCCAGCAGCCAAACTAGCGGGGGGGCGGAGGAGACCCAGTACTTC
>TRBV16|TRBJ2-1|-|-
CASSQFQGDEQFF
TGTGCCAGCAGCCAATTTCAGGGCGATGAGCAGTTCTTC
>TRBV5-1|TRBJ2-5|TRBD2|-
CASSGSGGEETQYF
TGCGCCAGCAGCGGTAGCGGGGGGGAAGAGACCCAGTACTTC
>TRBV5-6|TRBJ1-6|TRBD1|-
CASSGGTGDYNSPLHF
TGTGCCAGCAGCGGAGGGACAGGAGACTATAATTCACCCCTCCACTTT
>TRBV18|TRBJ1-2|TRBD1|-
CASSPRQGTNYGYTF
TGTGCCAGCTCACCTCGACAGGGGACTAACTATGGCTACACCTTC
>TRBV3-1/TRBV3-2|TRBJ1-6|TRBD1|few
CASSQRTGGGSPLHF
TGTGCCAGCAGCCAAAGGACAGGGGGGGGTTCACCCCTCCACTTT
>TRBV28|TRBJ1-5|TRBD1|-
CASSPGQGASNQPQHF
TGTGCCAGCAGCCCAGGACAGGGGGCAAGCAATCAGCCCCAGCATTTT
>TRBV5-1|TRBJ1-3|-|-
CASSQGTSDSGNTIYF
TGCGCCAGCAGCCAGGGGACATCCGATAGTGGAAACACCATATATTTT
>TRBV5-6|TRBJ1-3|-|-
CASSSTGTEYAGNTIYF
TGTGCCAGCAGCTCCACAGGGACGGAGTATGCCGGAAACACCATATATTTT
>TRBV6-2/TRBV6-3|TRBJ2-1|TRBD2|-
CASSYSPGLGIVEQFF
TGTGCCAGCAGTTACTCTCCGGGACTAGGGATCGTTGAGCAGTTCTTC
>TRBV4-3|TRBJ2-2|-|-
CASSQDLQETGELFF
TGCGCCAGCAGCCAAGATCTACAGGAAACCGGGGAGCTGTTTTTT
>TRBV28|TRBJ2-1|-|few
CASSLGRVNEQFF
TGTGCCAGCAGTTTGGGCAGGGTCAATGAGCAGTTCTTC
>TRBV9|TRBJ2-7|-|-
CASSPVQGGQGANEQYF
TGTGCCAGCAGCCCCGTTCAGGGGGGGCAGGGGGCAAACGAGCAGTACTTC
>TRBV28|TRBJ1-2|-|-
CASSLLTDISNYGYTF
TGTGCCAGCAGCCTTCTAACGGACATATCTAACTATGGCTACACCTTC
>TRBV6-2/TRBV6-3|TRBJ2-3|TRBD2|-
CASSYSKLAGVLDTQYF
TGTGCCAGCAGTTACTCGAAACTAGCGGGAGTATTAGATACGCAGTATTTT
>TRBV19|TRBJ1-5|-|-
CASTPILGAYSNQPQHF
TGTGCCAGTACCCCTATTCTGGGGGCCTATAGCAATCAGCCCCAGCATTTT
>TRBV18|TRBJ1-1|TRBD1|-
CASSTSIQGAGTEAFF
TGTGCCAGCTCAACCTCCATACAGGGGGCTGGTACTGAAGCTTTCTTT
>TRBV4-3|TRBJ1-2|-|-
CASSQARGRSGYTF
TGCGCCAGCAGCCAAGCCCGGGGTCGGTCAGGCTACACCTTC
>TRBV5-1|TRBJ2-2|TRBD1|-
CASSLAGTGSAGELFF
TGCGCCAGCAGCTTGGCAGGGACAGGTAGTGCCGGGGAGCTGTTTTTT
>TRBV18|TRBJ1-5|-|-
CASSLLGGSNQPQHF
TGTGCCAGCTCTCTCCTCGGGGGGAGCAATCAGCCCCAGCATTTT
>TRBV7-8|TRBJ1-5|TRBD1|once
CASSSYWGLGRDRENSNQPQHF
TGTGCCAGCAGCTCATATTGGGGGCTAGGCCGGGACAGGGAAAATAGCAATCAGCCCCAGCATTTT
>TRBV6-2/TRBV6-3|TRBJ2-7|-|once
CASSTHTYEQYF
TGTGCCAGCAGCACACATACCTACGAGCAGTACTTC
>TRBV2|TRBJ2-5|TRBD2|-
CASSRSGGASRETQYF
TGTGCCAGCAGTCGTAGCGGGGGGGCCTCCCGGGAGACCCAGTACTTC
>TRBV7-2|TRBJ1-3|-|-
CATAAPSSGNTIYF
TGTGCCACCGCCGCTCCGAGCTCTGGAAACACCATATATTTT
>TRBV5-1|TRBJ2-7|TRBD1|-
CASSLRTGSAGEQYF
TGCGCCAGCAGCTTACGGACAGGGAGTGCGGGCGAGCAGTACTTC
>TRBV10-1|TRBJ1-2|TRBD1|-
CASSDGGLGRTGVTYTF
TGCGCCAGCAGCGACGGGGGACTTGGGCGGACAGGGGTGACCTACACCTTC
>TRBV28|TRBJ1-2|-|-
CASSSPSIVDNGGGYTF
TGTGCCAGCAGTTCCCCGTCTATAGTGGACAATGGCGGTGGCTACACCTTC
>TRBV28|TRBJ1-2|TRBD1|-
CASSTTGGSGYTF
TGTGCCAGCAGTACGACAGGGGGCAGCGGCTACACCTTC
>TRBV5-1|TRBJ2-1|TRBD2|-
CASSEFSGGAVNEQFF
TGCGCCAGCAGCGAATTTAGCGGGGGGGCCGTCAATGAGCAGTTCTTC
>TRBV5-1|TRBJ1-2|-|-
CASSLGGRSGFYGYTF
TGCGCCAGCAGCTTGGGTGGTCGTTCGGGGTTCTATGGCTACACCTTC
>TRBV9|TRBJ2-7|-|-
CASSVAAGYEQYF
TGTGCCAGCAGCGTAGCGGCAGGATACGAGCAGTACTTC
>TRBV5-8|TRBJ1-4|TRBD1|-
CASSPDRGYEKLFF
TGTGCCAGCAGCCCGGACAGGGGGTATGAAAAACTGTTTTTT
>TRBV24-1|TRBJ2-1|TRBD2|-
CATSDPSGGGGNEQFF
TGTGCCACCAGTGACCCTAGCGGGGGGGGCGGCAATGAGCAGTTCTTC
>TRBV6-2/TRBV6-3|TRBJ2-5|TRBD2|-
CASSYMASGIETQYF
TGTGCCAGCAGTTACATGGCTAGCGGGATCGAGACCCAGTACTTC
>TRBV4-1|TRBJ2-5|-|-
CASSQAFTAGETQYF
TGCGCCAGCAGCCAAGCATTTACCGCAGGAGAGACCCAGTACTTC
>TRBV19|TRBJ1-3|-|-
CASRQDRSSGNTIYF
TGTGCCAGTAGACAGGACAGATCCTCTGGAAACACCATATATTTT
>TRBV7-2|TRBJ1-2|-|-
CASSLGSGLDGYTF
TGTGCCAGCAGCTTAGGTTCCGGGTTGGATGGCTACACCTTC
>TRBV11-2|TRBJ2-7|TRBD1|-
CASSTQGVSYEQYF
TGTGCCAGCAGCACGCAGGGGGTCTCCTACGAGCAGTACTTC
>TRBV5-1|TRBJ2-7|TRBD2|-
CASSLGTGLAGVYEQYF
TGCGCCAGCAGCTTAGGCACGGGACTAGCGGGAGTTTACGAGCAGTACTTC
>TRBV9|TRBJ1-5|-|-
CASSVSADQPQHF
TGTGCCAGCAGCGTATCGGCGGATCAGCCCCAGCATTTT
>TRBV6-6|TRBJ1-5|-|-
CASSSVNQPQHF
TGTGCCAGCAGTTCCGTGAATCAGCCCCAGCATTTT